This is a list of T cell receptor beta chains from one sample in a study of T cells in Graves' hyperthyroidism and ophthalmopathy. TCRdb re-called the multiplex PCR reads through MiXCR, storing one row per CDR3 protein. In the table there are approximately 350,000 distinct CDR3 sequences, 15% of which are singletons. Sequencing used blood. These receptors were collected from a woman aged 60-70 years with Graves' ophthalmopathy. The CDR3 runs from the conserved cysteine through the conserved F or W. The D gene is left open where the match is weak. Expanded clones get a size class; other rows say once, few or many, or leave the size out.

CDR3 DNA: TGCAGTGCTAGAGGACAGAGTAATTCACCCCTCCACTTT
CDR3 protein: CSARGQSNSPLHF
J gene: TRBJ1-6
clone size: NA
V gene: TRBV20-1
D gene: NA

CDR3 DNA: TGTGCCAGCAGCACAAGCGGGAGCAACTACAATGAGCAGTTCTTC
CDR3 protein: CASSTSGSNYNEQFF
J gene: TRBJ2-1
clone size: many
V gene: TRBV11-2
D gene: TRBD2

CDR3 DNA: TGTGCCAGCAGCCCCCCCCAGCGGTCGAACACCGGGGAGCTGTTTTTT
CDR3 protein: CASSPPQRSNTGELFF
J gene: TRBJ2-2
clone size: NA
V gene: TRBV7-9
D gene: NA

CDR3 DNA: TGTGCCAGCAGTTACGACAGAACAGGCGACGCCTCCTACGAGCAGTACTTC
CDR3 protein: CASSYDRTGDASYEQYF
J gene: TRBJ2-7
clone size: NA
V gene: TRBV6-5
D gene: NA

CDR3 DNA: TGTGCCAGCAGCAGGAGAGCGGGAGAAACAGATACGCAGTATTTT
CDR3 protein: CASSRRAGETDTQYF
J gene: TRBJ2-3
clone size: many
V gene: TRBV5-6
D gene: TRBD2

CDR3 DNA: TGTGCCAGCAGTCCTACGCCTCCGGGTGACAACATTCAGTACTTC
CDR3 protein: CASSPTPPGDNIQYF
J gene: TRBJ2-4
clone size: few
V gene: TRBV2
D gene: NA

CDR3 DNA: TGCGCCAGCAGCGTGGGTCGACAGGGGGCGGCGGATGAGCAGTTCTTC
CDR3 protein: CASSVGRQGAADEQFF
J gene: TRBJ2-1
clone size: many
V gene: TRBV5-1
D gene: TRBD1

CDR3 DNA: TGTGCCAGCAGCTTAATTGGGCTAGCCCCAGATACGCAGTATTTT
CDR3 protein: CASSLIGLAPDTQYF
J gene: TRBJ2-3
clone size: many
V gene: TRBV7-8
D gene: NA

CDR3 DNA: TGTGCCAGCAGTGGTCTGGGGTTTCGAGGCAATCAGCCCCAGCATTTT
CDR3 protein: CASSGLGFRGNQPQHF
J gene: TRBJ1-5
clone size: many
V gene: TRBV2
D gene: NA

CDR3 DNA: TGTGCCAGCAGGGATAGTACAGCCTATGGCTACACCTTC
CDR3 protein: CASRDSTAYGYTF
J gene: TRBJ1-2
clone size: few
V gene: TRBV3-1
D gene: NA

CDR3 DNA: TGTGCCAGCAGCTTAGTTCGGGGGGCGAGGGAGACCCAGTACTTC
CDR3 protein: CASSLVRGARETQYF
J gene: TRBJ2-5
clone size: many
V gene: TRBV7-8
D gene: NA

CDR3 DNA: TGCGCCAGCAGTAGCTCTACGGGTCTAGCCAAAAACATTCAGTACTTC
CDR3 protein: CASSSSTGLAKNIQYF
J gene: TRBJ2-4
clone size: many
V gene: TRBV5-1
D gene: NA

CDR3 DNA: TGTGCCAGCAGTCTTCCTGGGACTAGCGGGAGATACGAGCAGTACTTC
CDR3 protein: CASSLPGTSGRYEQYF
J gene: TRBJ2-7
clone size: many
V gene: TRBV7-8
D gene: TRBD2

CDR3 DNA: TGTGCCAGCAGCCTTTGGACGGCGAATGAAAAACTGTTTTTT
CDR3 protein: CASSLWTANEKLFF
J gene: TRBJ1-4
clone size: few
V gene: TRBV14
D gene: NA

CDR3 DNA: TGTGCCAGCACTCCCCCAGGGGAAAACATTCAGTACTTC
CDR3 protein: CASTPPGENIQYF
J gene: TRBJ2-4
clone size: few
V gene: TRBV7-9
D gene: NA

CDR3 DNA: TGTGCCGGCACCCCCCGGACTAGTTCCGAGCAGTACTTC
CDR3 protein: CAGTPRTSSEQYF
J gene: TRBJ2-7
clone size: many
V gene: TRBV2
D gene: TRBD2

CDR3 DNA: TGCAGTGCTGAGACTAGCGGGGGGCCAGATACGCAGTATTTT
CDR3 protein: CSAETSGGPDTQYF
J gene: TRBJ2-3
clone size: NA
V gene: TRBV20-1
D gene: TRBD2

CDR3 DNA: TGCAGTGCTAGAGACCTCGGGACAGGGGAATCTGAAGCTCTCTTT
CDR3 protein: CSARDLGTGESEALF
J gene: TRBJ1-1
clone size: NA
V gene: TRBV20-1
D gene: TRBD1

CDR3 DNA: TGTGCCAGCTCGGAAGGGACAGGGTCCGATACGCAGTATTTT
CDR3 protein: CASSEGTGSDTQYF
J gene: TRBJ2-3
clone size: many
V gene: TRBV18
D gene: TRBD1

CDR3 DNA: TGCAGCGTTGATATGGGGCCCTACGAGCAGTACTTC
CDR3 protein: CSVDMGPYEQYF
J gene: TRBJ2-7
clone size: NA
V gene: TRBV29-1
D gene: NA

CDR3 DNA: TGTGCCAGTAGTAATAGCGGAAGATACGAGCAGTACTTC
CDR3 protein: CASSNSGRYEQYF
J gene: TRBJ2-7
clone size: NA
V gene: TRBV19
D gene: NA

CDR3 DNA: TGCAGCGTTGTGGGGCCCCAGTTGTTGTTGGGGGGAGACGCCTATGGCTACACCTTC
CDR3 protein: CSVVGPQLLLGGDAYGYTF
J gene: TRBJ1-2
clone size: NA
V gene: TRBV29-1
D gene: NA

CDR3 DNA: TGTGCCAGCAGTTTAGGGGGAGCCCCACAGGGGAGCGGTTCACCCCTCCACTTT
CDR3 protein: CASSLGGAPQGSGSPLHF
J gene: TRBJ1-6
clone size: many
V gene: TRBV28
D gene: TRBD1

CDR3 DNA: TGTGCCAGCAGTCGCTCAGGGGGCCCGGGCACCGGGGAGCTGTTTTTT
CDR3 protein: CASSRSGGPGTGELFF
J gene: TRBJ2-2
clone size: NA
V gene: TRBV28
D gene: TRBD1

CDR3 DNA: TGTGCCTGGAGTACGAGATGGACGGGGGAGCAGTACTTC
CDR3 protein: CAWSTRWTGEQYF
J gene: TRBJ2-7
clone size: many
V gene: TRBV30
D gene: NA

CDR3 DNA: TGCAGTGCTAGCGATCCCCTGAGCAGGGCCCAAGAGACCCAGTACTTC
CDR3 protein: CSASDPLSRAQETQYF
J gene: TRBJ2-5
clone size: many
V gene: TRBV20-1
D gene: NA

CDR3 DNA: TGCGCCAGCAGCTCCCCCGGGGTAGGGTTTGCAGATACGCAGTATTTT
CDR3 protein: CASSSPGVGFADTQYF
J gene: TRBJ2-3
clone size: many
V gene: TRBV5-1
D gene: NA

CDR3 DNA: TGTGCCAGCCGTGCGCCACCGGGACTAGCGGGAGAGTACAATGAGCAGTTCTTC
CDR3 protein: CASRAPPGLAGEYNEQFF
J gene: TRBJ2-1
clone size: NA
V gene: TRBV2
D gene: TRBD2

CDR3 DNA: TGTGCCACCAGTGATGGTCGGCGGACCCAAGAGACCCAGTACTTC
CDR3 protein: CATSDGRRTQETQYF
J gene: TRBJ2-5
clone size: many
V gene: TRBV24-1
D gene: NA

CDR3 DNA: TGTGCCAGCAGCTATCTGACAGGGCGAGTTGGCTACACCTTC
CDR3 protein: CASSYLTGRVGYTF
J gene: TRBJ1-2
clone size: NA
V gene: TRBV7-8
D gene: TRBD1

CDR3 DNA: TGCAGTGCGAGGGACTCTCGAGCCATAACCGGGGAGCTGTTTTTT
CDR3 protein: CSARDSRAITGELFF
J gene: TRBJ2-2
clone size: few
V gene: TRBV20-1
D gene: NA

CDR3 DNA: TGTGCCAGCAGTTACTCCGGCGGGAGTTACGAGCAGTACTTC
CDR3 protein: CASSYSGGSYEQYF
J gene: TRBJ2-7
clone size: many
V gene: TRBV6-5
D gene: TRBD2

CDR3 DNA: TGTGCCAGCAGCGCCCCGGGGGCGGGAATATACAATGAGCAGTTCTTC
CDR3 protein: CASSAPGAGIYNEQFF
J gene: TRBJ2-1
clone size: few
V gene: TRBV9
D gene: NA

CDR3 DNA: TGTGCCTGGTCTACTTCCGGGACTAGCGGGAGGGCCGGACAGTTCTTC
CDR3 protein: CAWSTSGTSGRAGQFF
J gene: TRBJ2-1
clone size: NA
V gene: TRBV30
D gene: TRBD2

CDR3 DNA: TGCAGTGCTCCCGACCTGGTGGTATCTGGAAACACCATATATTTT
CDR3 protein: CSAPDLVVSGNTIYF
J gene: TRBJ1-3
clone size: NA
V gene: TRBV20-1
D gene: NA

CDR3 DNA: TGTGCCAGCAGTTTGACAGGGGGGAACTACAATGAGCAGTTCTTC
CDR3 protein: CASSLTGGNYNEQFF
J gene: TRBJ2-1
clone size: NA
V gene: TRBV28
D gene: TRBD1

CDR3 DNA: TGTGCCAGCACCCCGGGGCCTATTGATACGCAGTATTTT
CDR3 protein: CASTPGPIDTQYF
J gene: TRBJ2-3
clone size: many
V gene: TRBV2
D gene: NA

CDR3 DNA: TGCAGTGCGATTAGCGGAGCACCCTACGAGCAGTACTTC
CDR3 protein: CSAISGAPYEQYF
J gene: TRBJ2-7
clone size: NA
V gene: TRBV20-1
D gene: NA

CDR3 DNA: TGCAGTGCTAGCTTAATACGGACGGCCACAGATACGCAGTATTTT
CDR3 protein: CSASLIRTATDTQYF
J gene: TRBJ2-3
clone size: many
V gene: TRBV20-1
D gene: NA

CDR3 DNA: TGTGCCTGGAGCCTCCTCCCGGGACAGGGGGTCTATGGCTACACCTTC
CDR3 protein: CAWSLLPGQGVYGYTF
J gene: TRBJ1-2
clone size: many
V gene: TRBV30
D gene: TRBD1

CDR3 DNA: TGTGCCAGTAGTATAGATCCGGGGACGGGGGCCCAGCATTTT
CDR3 protein: CASSIDPGTGAQHF
J gene: TRBJ1-5
clone size: NA
V gene: TRBV19
D gene: NA

CDR3 DNA: TGCGCCAGCAGCCCAATAGCGGGAGGGCCTAATAATGAGCAGTTCTTC
CDR3 protein: CASSPIAGGPNNEQFF
J gene: TRBJ2-1
clone size: many
V gene: TRBV5-1
D gene: TRBD2

CDR3 DNA: TGCAGTGCTAGCGGGAGTGCCGAGCAGTACTTC
CDR3 protein: CSASGSAEQYF
J gene: TRBJ2-7
clone size: many
V gene: TRBV20-1
D gene: NA

CDR3 DNA: TGCAGTGCTAGAGGGGACAGGGGGCCTCAGCCCCAGCATTTT
CDR3 protein: CSARGDRGPQPQHF
J gene: TRBJ1-5
clone size: many
V gene: TRBV20-1
D gene: TRBD1

CDR3 DNA: TGTGCCAGCAGCCGAGACAGAGATACGCAGTATTTT
CDR3 protein: CASSRDRDTQYF
J gene: TRBJ2-3
clone size: NA
V gene: TRBV7-9
D gene: NA

CDR3 DNA: TGCAGTGCTAGAGATCGGGAGATTGGAGGCACTGAAGCTTTCTTT
CDR3 protein: CSARDREIGGTEAFF
J gene: TRBJ1-1
clone size: NA
V gene: TRBV20-1
D gene: NA

CDR3 DNA: TGTGCCAGCAGTCAGGCGCAGGGTTTGAGCAATCAGCCCCAGCATTTT
CDR3 protein: CASSQAQGLSNQPQHF
J gene: TRBJ1-5
clone size: many
V gene: TRBV6-2/TRBV6-3
D gene: NA

CDR3 DNA: TGTGCCATCAGTAAGGCTAGCGGCCTCTACGAGCAGTACTTC
CDR3 protein: CAISKASGLYEQYF
J gene: TRBJ2-7
clone size: few
V gene: TRBV10-3
D gene: TRBD2

CDR3 DNA: TGTGCCAGTAGTATCACAGCAGGGTACGAGCAGTACTTC
CDR3 protein: CASSITAGYEQYF
J gene: TRBJ2-7
clone size: few
V gene: TRBV19
D gene: NA

CDR3 DNA: TGTGCCAGCACCCTACTAGCGGGAGACTTGAGCACCGGGGAGCTGTTTTTT
CDR3 protein: CASTLLAGDLSTGELFF
J gene: TRBJ2-2
clone size: few
V gene: TRBV27
D gene: TRBD2